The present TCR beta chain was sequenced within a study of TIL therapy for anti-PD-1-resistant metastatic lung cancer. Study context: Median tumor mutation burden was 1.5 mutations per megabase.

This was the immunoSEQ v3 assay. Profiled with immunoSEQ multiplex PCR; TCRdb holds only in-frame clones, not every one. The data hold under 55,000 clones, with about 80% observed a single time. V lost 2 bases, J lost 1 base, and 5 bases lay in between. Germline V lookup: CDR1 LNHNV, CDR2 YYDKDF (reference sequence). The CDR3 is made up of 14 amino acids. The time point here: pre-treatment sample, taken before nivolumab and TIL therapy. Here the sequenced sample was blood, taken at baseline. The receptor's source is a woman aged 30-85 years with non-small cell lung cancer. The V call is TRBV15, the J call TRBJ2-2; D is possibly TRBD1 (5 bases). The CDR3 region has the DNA TGTGCCACCAGCAGACAGGGGAACACCGGGGAGCTGTTTTTT. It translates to CATSRQGNTGELFF.